A selection of T cell receptor beta chains follows, all from one sample in a study of OX40 agonist ivuxolimab in advanced cancers. The repertoire was sequenced with immunoSEQ multiplex PCR; TCRdb's copy has only in-frame clones and lacks some. The table has 55,000 to 65,000 clones, 92% seen once. The sample in question was CD4+ or CD8+ T cells sorted from blood, obtained in a trial of the OX40 agonist ivuxolimab. Receptors originate from an adult with an advanced solid tumor such as melanoma, head and neck, liver or kidney cancer. Each CDR3 is given with its conserved first and last residue. Fields, in order: J gene, D gene, V gene, CDR3 protein. A D gene is named only where the DNA matches it firmly.

J gene: TRBJ1-5
D gene: NA
V gene: TRBV28
CDR3 protein: CASSFLTDNQPQHF

J gene: TRBJ2-1
D gene: NA
V gene: TRBV6-5
CDR3 protein: CASSSPFASYNEQFF

J gene: TRBJ2-1
D gene: TRBD2
V gene: TRBV30
CDR3 protein: CAWSDPVTSGFLLEQFF

J gene: TRBJ1-5
D gene: NA
V gene: TRBV4-3
CDR3 protein: CASSQPRTEVGPQHF

J gene: TRBJ1-2
D gene: TRBD1
V gene: TRBV7-9
CDR3 protein: CASSFGDTGVYGYTF

J gene: TRBJ1-2
D gene: NA
V gene: TRBV6-6
CDR3 protein: CASRHGGTGYTF

J gene: TRBJ2-3
D gene: NA
V gene: TRBV28
CDR3 protein: CASSLSGDTQYF

J gene: TRBJ2-2
D gene: NA
V gene: TRBV19
CDR3 protein: CASSRWGWNTGELFF

J gene: TRBJ2-1
D gene: NA
V gene: TRBV19
CDR3 protein: CASSRPSSEQFF

J gene: TRBJ1-5
D gene: TRBD1
V gene: TRBV6-5
CDR3 protein: CASSYSWDRGQPQHF

J gene: TRBJ2-1
D gene: NA
V gene: TRBV6-5
CDR3 protein: CASSSQSRGWEQFF

J gene: TRBJ1-4
D gene: NA
V gene: TRBV30
CDR3 protein: CAWNSVNEKLFF

J gene: TRBJ1-5
D gene: NA
V gene: TRBV6-5
CDR3 protein: CASSLVQPRNQPQHF

J gene: TRBJ2-1
D gene: NA
V gene: TRBV28
CDR3 protein: CASSRTGPGEYNEQFF

J gene: TRBJ2-3
D gene: NA
V gene: TRBV14
CDR3 protein: CASSQPSHTQYF

J gene: TRBJ1-1
D gene: NA
V gene: TRBV25-1
CDR3 protein: CASTGSGGTEAFF

J gene: TRBJ1-2
D gene: NA
V gene: TRBV4-3
CDR3 protein: CASSQGVSAANYGYTF

J gene: TRBJ2-1
D gene: NA
V gene: TRBV14
CDR3 protein: CASSQDSTSNEQFF

J gene: TRBJ1-1
D gene: NA
V gene: TRBV7-9
CDR3 protein: CASSLGLQEAFF

J gene: TRBJ2-2
D gene: NA
V gene: TRBV28
CDR3 protein: CASSFVAGQRNTGELFF

J gene: TRBJ1-1
D gene: NA
V gene: TRBV30
CDR3 protein: CAWSPGLGEAFF

J gene: TRBJ1-1
D gene: NA
V gene: TRBV19
CDR3 protein: CASKQGIAEAFF

J gene: TRBJ1-5
D gene: TRBD1
V gene: TRBV25-1
CDR3 protein: CASTGGWGQPQHF

J gene: TRBJ1-2
D gene: NA
V gene: TRBV5-1
CDR3 protein: CASSQQGHDYGYTF

J gene: TRBJ2-2
D gene: TRBD2
V gene: TRBV11-1
CDR3 protein: CASSLRTRRTGELFF

J gene: TRBJ2-1
D gene: NA
V gene: TRBV30
CDR3 protein: CAWSEGEQFF

J gene: TRBJ2-3
D gene: NA
V gene: TRBV30
CDR3 protein: CAWSVGTDTQYF

J gene: TRBJ1-4
D gene: TRBD1
V gene: TRBV30
CDR3 protein: CAWSSVGTANEKLFF

J gene: TRBJ1-1
D gene: NA
V gene: TRBV9
CDR3 protein: CASSVDGGTEAFF

J gene: TRBJ2-5
D gene: TRBD2
V gene: TRBV27
CDR3 protein: CASRPWTSGRAGETQYF

J gene: TRBJ2-7
D gene: TRBD1
V gene: TRBV30
CDR3 protein: CAWSPLGDRSSYEQYF

J gene: TRBJ1-2
D gene: TRBD1
V gene: TRBV4-3
CDR3 protein: CASSPFQGAVGYTF

J gene: TRBJ1-2
D gene: TRBD1
V gene: TRBV5-6
CDR3 protein: CASSLRQGRGYGYTF

J gene: TRBJ1-5
D gene: TRBD1
V gene: TRBV28
CDR3 protein: CASSSGTGFGNQPQHF

J gene: TRBJ2-7
D gene: NA
V gene: TRBV19
CDR3 protein: CASSIVWTDEQYF

J gene: TRBJ1-3
D gene: NA
V gene: TRBV16
CDR3 protein: CASSQSRKGSGNTIYF

J gene: TRBJ1-5
D gene: NA
V gene: TRBV5-1
CDR3 protein: CASSRHPNQPQHF

J gene: TRBJ2-1
D gene: NA
V gene: TRBV7-9
CDR3 protein: CASSPTRGHNEQFF

J gene: TRBJ1-4
D gene: NA
V gene: TRBV6-6
CDR3 protein: CASSSNEKLFF

J gene: TRBJ1-2
D gene: NA
V gene: TRBV6-1
CDR3 protein: CASRAGFHLSYGYTF

J gene: TRBJ2-7
D gene: NA
V gene: TRBV6-5
CDR3 protein: CASSYQETYEQYF

J gene: TRBJ1-2
D gene: TRBD1
V gene: TRBV4-1
CDR3 protein: CASSQGSGQGNYGYTF

J gene: TRBJ1-5
D gene: NA
V gene: TRBV7-8
CDR3 protein: CASSRTSNQPQHF

J gene: TRBJ1-3
D gene: NA
V gene: TRBV16
CDR3 protein: CASNARGRPSSGNTIYF

J gene: TRBJ1-2
D gene: NA
V gene: TRBV4-3
CDR3 protein: CASSQGSRRTYGYTF

J gene: TRBJ2-7
D gene: TRBD2
V gene: TRBV6-6
CDR3 protein: CASSYSSGGYEQYF

J gene: TRBJ1-6
D gene: TRBD1
V gene: TRBV7-6
CDR3 protein: CASRGDRGLNSPLHF

J gene: TRBJ1-1
D gene: NA
V gene: TRBV28
CDR3 protein: CASRTRGENTEAFF

J gene: TRBJ2-2
D gene: TRBD1
V gene: TRBV5-1
CDR3 protein: CASSRDRRTGELFF

J gene: TRBJ2-2
D gene: TRBD1
V gene: TRBV7-9
CDR3 protein: CASSFSPGQGAPTGELFF